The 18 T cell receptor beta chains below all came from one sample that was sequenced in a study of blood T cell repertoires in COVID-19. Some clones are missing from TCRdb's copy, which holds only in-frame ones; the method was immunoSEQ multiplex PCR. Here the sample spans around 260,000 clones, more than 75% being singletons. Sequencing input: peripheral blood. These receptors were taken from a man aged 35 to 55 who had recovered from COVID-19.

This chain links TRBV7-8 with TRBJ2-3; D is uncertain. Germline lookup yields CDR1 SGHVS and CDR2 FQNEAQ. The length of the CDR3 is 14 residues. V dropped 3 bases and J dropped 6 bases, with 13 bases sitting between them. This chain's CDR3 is CASSFGARPDTQYF. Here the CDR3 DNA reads TGTGCCAGCAGCTTCGGAGCGAGGCCCGATACGCAGTATTTT.

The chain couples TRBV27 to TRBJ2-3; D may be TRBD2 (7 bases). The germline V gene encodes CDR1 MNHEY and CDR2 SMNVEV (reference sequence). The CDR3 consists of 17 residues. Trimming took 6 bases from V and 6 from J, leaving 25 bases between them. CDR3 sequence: CASSQAGRGPSGDTQYF. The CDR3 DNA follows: TGTGCCAGCAGCCAAGCGGGGCGGGGGCCAAGTGGGGATACGCAGTATTTT.

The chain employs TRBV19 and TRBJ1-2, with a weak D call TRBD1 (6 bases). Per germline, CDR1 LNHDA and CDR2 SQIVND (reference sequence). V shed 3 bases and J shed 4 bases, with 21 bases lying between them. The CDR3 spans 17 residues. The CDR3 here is CASSIPPGGGVGYGYTF. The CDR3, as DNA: TGTGCCAGTAGTATCCCCCCGGGAGGGGGGGTCGGCTATGGCTACACCTTC.

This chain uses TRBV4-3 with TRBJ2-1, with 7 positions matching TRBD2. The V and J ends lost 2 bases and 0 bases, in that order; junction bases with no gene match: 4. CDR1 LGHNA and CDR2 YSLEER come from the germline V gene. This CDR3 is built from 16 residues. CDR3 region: CASSQSRGGSYNEQFF. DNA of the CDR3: TGCGCCAGCAGCCAAAGTCGCGGGGGCTCCTACAATGAGCAGTTCTTC.

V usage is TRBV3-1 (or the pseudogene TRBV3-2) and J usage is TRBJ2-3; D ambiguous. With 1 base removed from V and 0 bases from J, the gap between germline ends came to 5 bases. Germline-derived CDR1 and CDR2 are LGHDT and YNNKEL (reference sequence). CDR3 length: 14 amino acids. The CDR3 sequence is CASSQVRSTDTQYF. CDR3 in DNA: TGTGCCAGCAGCCAAGTGCGGAGCACAGATACGCAGTATTTT.

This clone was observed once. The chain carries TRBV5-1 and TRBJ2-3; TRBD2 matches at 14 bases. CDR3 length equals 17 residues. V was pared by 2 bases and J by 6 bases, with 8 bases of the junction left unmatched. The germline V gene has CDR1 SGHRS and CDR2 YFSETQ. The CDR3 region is CASSLKTSGRVGDTQYF. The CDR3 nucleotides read TGCGCCAGCAGCTTAAAGACTAGCGGGAGGGTAGGTGATACGCAGTATTTT.

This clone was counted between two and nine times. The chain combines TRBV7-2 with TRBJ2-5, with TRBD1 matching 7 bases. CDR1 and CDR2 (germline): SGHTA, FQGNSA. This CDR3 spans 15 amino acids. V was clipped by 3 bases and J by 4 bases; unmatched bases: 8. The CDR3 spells CASSFQHDRVETQYF. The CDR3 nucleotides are TGTGCCAGCAGCTTTCAACACGACAGGGTAGAGACCCAGTACTTC.

CDR3 region: CASSLEGVNTGELFF. DNA for the CDR3: TGTGCCAGCAGCTTAGAAGGGGTGAACACCGGGGAGCTGTTTTTT. V is TRBV7-2 and J is TRBJ2-2, with D perhaps TRBD1 (5 bases). CDR1 is SGHTA and CDR2 is FQGNSA in the germline V gene. V was cut by 1 base and J by 1 base, with 7 bases left in between. The CDR3 covers 15 residues.

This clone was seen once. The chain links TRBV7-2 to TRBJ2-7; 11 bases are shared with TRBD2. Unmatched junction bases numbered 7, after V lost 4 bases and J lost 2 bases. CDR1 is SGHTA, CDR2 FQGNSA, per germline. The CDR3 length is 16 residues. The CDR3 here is CASSSAGTSGAYEQYF. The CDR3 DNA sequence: TGTGCCAGCAGCTCTGCCGGGACTAGCGGAGCCTACGAGCAGTACTTC.

The CDR3 sequence is CASSETGQGGGGYTF. As DNA, the CDR3 is TGTGCCAGCAGCGAAACGGGACAGGGGGGAGGAGGCTACACCTTC. The chain employs TRBV9 and TRBJ1-2; TRBD1 matches 11 bases. The ends lost 3 bases at V and 8 bases at J; junction bases unmatched: 9. The CDR3 totals 15 residues. Germline CDR1 and CDR2: SGDLS and YYNGEE.

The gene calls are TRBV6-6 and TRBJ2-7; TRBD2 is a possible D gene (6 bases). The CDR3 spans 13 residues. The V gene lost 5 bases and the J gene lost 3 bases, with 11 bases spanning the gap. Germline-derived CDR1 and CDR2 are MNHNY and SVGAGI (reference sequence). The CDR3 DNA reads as TGTGCCAGCAGTAGAGGACTAATCTACGAGCAGTACTTC. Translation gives CASSRGLIYEQYF.

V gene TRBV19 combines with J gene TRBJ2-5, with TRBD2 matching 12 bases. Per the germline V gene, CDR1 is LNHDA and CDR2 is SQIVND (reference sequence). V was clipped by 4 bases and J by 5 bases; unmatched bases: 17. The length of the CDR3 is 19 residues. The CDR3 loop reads CASSTRNPSSGGAWETQYF. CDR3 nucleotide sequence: TGTGCCAGTAGTACCCGAAACCCATCTAGCGGGGGGGCTTGGGAGACCCAGTACTTC.

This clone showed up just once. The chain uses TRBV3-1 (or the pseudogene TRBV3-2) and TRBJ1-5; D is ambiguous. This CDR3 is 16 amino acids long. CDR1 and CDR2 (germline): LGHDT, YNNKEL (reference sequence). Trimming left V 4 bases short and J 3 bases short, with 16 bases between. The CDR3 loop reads CASSLPRENFNQPQHF. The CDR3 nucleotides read TGTGCCAGCAGCCTACCCCGGGAGAATTTCAATCAGCCCCAGCATTTT.

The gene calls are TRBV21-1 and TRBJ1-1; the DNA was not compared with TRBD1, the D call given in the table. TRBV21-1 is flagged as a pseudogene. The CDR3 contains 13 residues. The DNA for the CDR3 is TGTGCCAAAGAGATCCCGTGGGCCACTGAAGCTTTCTTT. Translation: CAKEIPWATEAFF.

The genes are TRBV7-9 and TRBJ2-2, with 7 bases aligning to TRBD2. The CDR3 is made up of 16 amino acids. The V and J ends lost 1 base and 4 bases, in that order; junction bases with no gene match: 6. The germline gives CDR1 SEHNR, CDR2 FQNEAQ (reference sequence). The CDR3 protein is CASSLVAGVVTGELFF. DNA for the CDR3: TGTGCCAGCAGCTTAGTGGCGGGAGTTGTCACCGGGGAGCTGTTTTTT.

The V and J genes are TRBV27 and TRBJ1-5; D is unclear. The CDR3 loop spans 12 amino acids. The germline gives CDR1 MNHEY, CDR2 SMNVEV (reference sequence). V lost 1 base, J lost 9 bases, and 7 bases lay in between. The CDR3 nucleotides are TGTGCCAGCAGTTTATTGGCAGGGCCCCAGCATTTT. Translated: CASSLLAGPQHF.

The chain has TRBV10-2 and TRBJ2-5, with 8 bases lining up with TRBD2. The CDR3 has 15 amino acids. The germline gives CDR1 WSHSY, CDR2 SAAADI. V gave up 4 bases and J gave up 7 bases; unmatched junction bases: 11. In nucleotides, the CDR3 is TGCGCCAGCAGTGTGGGTAGCGGGACACTATGGACCCAGTACTTC. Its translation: CASSVGSGTLWTQYF.

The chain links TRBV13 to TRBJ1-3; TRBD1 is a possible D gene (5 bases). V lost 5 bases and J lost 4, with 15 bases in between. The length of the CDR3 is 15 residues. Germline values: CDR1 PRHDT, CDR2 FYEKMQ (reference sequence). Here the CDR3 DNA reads TGTGCCAGCAGCCCCCAGGGAGGGCCCGGAAACACCATATATTTT. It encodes CASSPQGGPGNTIYF.